This TCR beta chain appears in the sequencing data of a study of T cells after somatic rescue of genetic block. Libraries were prepared by immunoSEQ multiplex PCR; TCRdb keeps only in-frame clonotypes and omits some of them. The data show roughly 120,000 clones, about 93% seen once. The sequence was collected from a young woman. Sample: peripheral blood mononuclear cells (PBMCs).

This CDR3 is CASRSLAGAGELFF. CDR3 DNA sequence: TGTGCCAGCAGATCACTAGCGGGGGCCGGGGAGCTGTTTTTT. J is TRBJ2-2 and V is TRBV27; 11 bases are shared with TRBD2. V lost 6 bases to trimming and J lost 6 bases; unmatched junction nucleotides: 3. This CDR3 has 14 amino acids. Germline V gene data show CDR1 as MNHEY and CDR2 as SMNVEV (reference sequence).